This T cell receptor beta chain appears in the sequencing data of a study of T cells in Graves' hyperthyroidism and ophthalmopathy (dated by TCRdb to between 2018 and 2020). General notes on the study: Peripheral blood was collected at initial diagnosis, before any treatment. The 75 to 100 discovery patients were randomly split 7:3 into training and test sets. Prospective prediction of ophthalmopathy was tested in an independent validation cohort of about 19 hyperthyroidism patients and around 16 patients who later progressed to ophthalmopathy. After sampling, hyperthyroidism patients received methimazole starting at 30 mg daily, and ophthalmopathy patients received high-dose intravenous methylprednisolone. A discovery cohort of approximately 97 patients, fewer than 50 with Graves' ophthalmopathy and 55 to 60 with stable Graves' hyperthyroidism, was used to find distinguishing TCR V-J signatures. The paper reports TCR Vbeta CDR3 sequencing of over 120 peripheral blood samples: approximately 43 ophthalmopathy, about 75 hyperthyroidism and some 17 progressor patients. The study also compared thyroid tissue and blood T-cell repertoires from about 6 Graves' hyperthyroidism patients.

Stable Graves' hyperthyroidism was defined as no progression to ophthalmopathy during 18 months of follow-up. Hyperthyroidism patients were aged 18 to 65 years and newly diagnosed, with disease duration of less than 2 months. Any patient with an uncontrolled infection, another autoimmune disease, pregnancy or lactation was excluded. Diagnoses were established on the basis of clinical symptoms, serum thyroxine and TRAb, thyroid ultrasound, and orbital computed tomography. PBMCs were isolated from about 9 ml of fresh peripheral blood by Ficoll-Paque density gradient centrifugation. Total RNA was extracted with Trizol reagent, and quality was checked on an Agilent 2100 Bioanalyzer. This clonotype was seen a few times. It lacks a known antigen. Base quality data are lacking; no much larger clone is found one base away. The CDR3 runs 17 residues from the cysteine to the phenylalanine. Kept here is only the CDR3 DNA, which spans 51 bases and is read in frame from base 1. Reading the germline V gene (reference sequence) gives CDR1 DFQATT and CDR2 SNEGSKA. Trimming removed 0 bases from V and 1 base from J; the gene matches leave 6 bases unexplained.

Beyond this particular receptor, the publication reports: Blood samples also contained most of the expanded thyroid clonotypes (frequency above 0.001), which suggests that blood repertoires may reflect thyroid immune responses. In cross-validation, a model built on a 13 V-J signature told ophthalmopathy apart from stable hyperthyroidism with 85% to 90% sensitivity and approximately 84% specificity, and in testing the same model reached 80%/75%. No statistical method was used to set the sample size in advance, and investigators knew the group allocation. In validation, progression to ophthalmopathy was predicted by the model with roughly 69% sensitivity and 72.22% specificity, a median of about 6.4 months before onset.

The TCR beta CDR3 regions were amplified from the RNA transcripts. The TCR CDR3 was subjected to a first round of RT-PCR using the HTBI primer set and the Qiagen OneStep RT-PCR kit. A second multiplex PCR round built the libraries, followed by size selection and purification. The libraries were sequenced on an Illumina HiSeq2000 using paired-end 100 bp reads. From the authors' description of their analysis: Raw data were processed with SOAPnuke, discarding reads with adapters, uncalled bases, mean Phred below 15, or no exact constant-primer or identifier match. High-quality paired reads were merged with COPE v1.2.5, and unique nucleotide sequences were defined as clonotypes. MiTCR v1.1 was used to align clonotypes to the IMGT TRBV, TRBD and TRBJ reference segments. The analysis included only V-J combinations with a frequency above 0.0001, which together covered around 99% of the repertoires. A TCS score was defined as the ratio between F50 (clonal expansion) and ExV (chaos), using BLOSUM62-based TCRdist between CDR3 peptides within each V-J. Welch's t-statistics and random forest reduced several hundred V-J features to 13, which were used in a naive Bayes classifier (R e1071). The public reads were quality trimmed at Q25 with fastp and then assembled into clones with MiXCR by TCRdb, keeping productive beta chains. Entries are consolidated by CDR3 protein sequence, retaining the most common genes and DNA. What appears here as the V and J calls and clone size reflects TCRdb's work, not the paper's. A total of fewer than 800,000 distinct CDR3 sequences appear in this sample, approximately 16% of them only once. The ten largest clonotypes hold under 10% of the sample.

The TCR sequence derives from a man aged 18-30 years with Graves' hyperthyroidism. The sample comprised blood. In this chain, TRBV20-1 is recombined with TRBJ2-4; TRBD2 agrees with 10 junctional bases. The encoded CDR3 is CSARDQRGGRAKNIQYF. The base sequence is TGCAGTGCTAGAGATCAGCGGGGGGGGCGGGCCAAAAACATTCAGTACTTC.